Presented here are 8 T cell receptor beta chains from one specimen sequenced in a study of blood T cell repertoires in COVID-19. Data came from immunoSEQ multiplex PCR; TCRdb stores just in-frame clones and leaves some out. Of about 270,000 clones listed, about 89% are singletons. Material: PBMCs or T cells enriched from blood (not recorded which). The source of these receptors is a young woman who had recovered from COVID-19.

This chain uses TRBV12-3 or TRBV12-4 with TRBJ1-2; D unclear. V was shortened by 3 bases and J by 4 bases, with 6 bases between the two germline ends. The CDR3 is 12 amino acids. CDR3 sequence reads: CASSFGAYGYTF. The DNA of the CDR3 is TGTGCCAGCAGTTTTGGAGCCTATGGCTACACCTTC.

The chain links TRBV6-5 to TRBJ1-2; D remains ambiguous. CDR3 size: 12 residues. CDR1 is MNHEY and CDR2 is SVGAGI in the germline V gene. V was shortened by 6 bases and J by 7 bases, with 12 bases between the two germline ends. CDR3 loop: CASSSRLGGYTF. CDR3 coding DNA: TGTGCCAGCAGCAGCCGACTGGGTGGCTACACCTTC.

The chain uses TRBV5-4 and TRBJ2-3; 11 positions match TRBD2. The CDR3 runs 15 residues. J lost 2 bases, V lost 6 bases, and 5 bases had no gene match. Germline V gene data show CDR1 as SGHNT and CDR2 as YYREEE (reference sequence). The CDR3 here is CASKLTSGVTDTQYF. In nucleotides, the CDR3 is TGTGCCAGCAAACTGACTAGCGGGGTCACAGATACGCAGTATTTT. Based on the CDR3 plus reference TRBV5-4 and TRBJ2-3, the full variable domain is ETGVTQSPTHLIKTRGQQVTLRCSSQSGHNTVSWYQQALGQGPQFIFQYYREEENGRGNFPPRFSGLQFPNYSSELNVNALELDDSALYLCASKLTSGVTDTQYFGPGTRLTVL.

The chain employs TRBV28 and TRBJ1-4, with TRBD1 identical over 7 bases. The CDR3 length is 15 residues. The J segment lost 10 bases and the V segment lost 4 bases, leaving 12 bases of the junction unmatched. The germline V gene has CDR1 MDHEN and CDR2 SYDVKM. The CDR3 is CASSWGTVSGGKLFF. CDR3 coding DNA: TGTGCCAGCAGTTGGGGGACAGTTTCCGGGGGAAAACTGTTTTTT.

The rearrangement uses TRBV7-3 and TRBJ2-3; 9 bases are shared with TRBD2. This CDR3 has 16 amino acids. J was trimmed by 3 bases and V by 5 bases; bases with no gene match: 9. Germline CDR1 is SGHTA and CDR2 is FQGTGA. CDR3 in DNA: TGTGCCAGCAGCCCGATAGCGGGAGTGAGGACAGATACGCAGTATTTT. This codes for CASSPIAGVRTDTQYF.

The V and J genes are TRBV3-1 (or the pseudogene TRBV3-2) and TRBJ2-1; D is undetermined. V lost 2 bases to trimming and J lost 3 bases, with 14 bases between them. Germline CDR1 LGHDT, CDR2 YNNKEL (reference sequence). The CDR3 is made up of 16 amino acids. CDR3 in DNA: TGTGCCAGCAGCCAAAGTAGGCTAGAGAGCTACAATGAGCAGTTCTTC. It encodes CASSQSRLESYNEQFF.

This chain joins TRBV10-2 and TRBJ1-6; D is undetermined. Trimming took off 5 bases at V and 10 bases at J, with 12 bases between the two ends. The CDR3 is 13 amino acids. Germline values: CDR1 WSHSY, CDR2 SAAADI. The CDR3 loop reads CASSIDLESPLHF. The CDR3 DNA reads as TGCGCCAGCAGTATTGACCTGGAGTCACCCCTCCACTTT.

The chain links TRBV21-1 to TRBJ1-1; TRBD1 was called by the table and not checked on the DNA. TRBV21-1 is a known pseudogene. The CDR3 has 13 amino acids. Written as DNA, the CDR3 is TGTGCCAGCAGCCGTAGGGGGACGCGGAAAGCTTTCTTT. It yields the protein CASSRRGTRKAFF.